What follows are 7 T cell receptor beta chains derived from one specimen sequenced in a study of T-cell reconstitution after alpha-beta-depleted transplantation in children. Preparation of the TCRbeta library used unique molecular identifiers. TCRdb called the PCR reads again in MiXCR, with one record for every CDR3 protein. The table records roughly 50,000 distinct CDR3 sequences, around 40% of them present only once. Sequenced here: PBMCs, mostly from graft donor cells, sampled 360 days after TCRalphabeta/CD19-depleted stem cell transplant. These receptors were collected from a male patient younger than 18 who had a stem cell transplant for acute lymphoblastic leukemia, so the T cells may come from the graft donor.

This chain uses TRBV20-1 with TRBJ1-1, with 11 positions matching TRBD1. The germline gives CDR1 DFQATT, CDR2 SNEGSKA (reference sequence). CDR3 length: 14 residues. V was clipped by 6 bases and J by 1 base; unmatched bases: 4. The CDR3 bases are TGCAGTGCCCGGGACAGGGGGAAGAACACTGAAGCTTTCTTT. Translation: CSARDRGKNTEAFF.

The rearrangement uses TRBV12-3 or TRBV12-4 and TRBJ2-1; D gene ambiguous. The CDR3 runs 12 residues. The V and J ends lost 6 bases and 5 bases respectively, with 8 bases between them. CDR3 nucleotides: TGTGCCAGCAGCCCTTCCGACAATGAGCAGTTCTTC. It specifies CASSPSDNEQFF.

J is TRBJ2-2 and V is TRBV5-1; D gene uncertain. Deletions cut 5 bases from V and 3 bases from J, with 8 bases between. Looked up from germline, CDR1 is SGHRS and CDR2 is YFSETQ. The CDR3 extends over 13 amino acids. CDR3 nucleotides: TGCGCCAGCAGTTTTACCTACACCGGGGAGCTGTTTTTT. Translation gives CASSFTYTGELFF.

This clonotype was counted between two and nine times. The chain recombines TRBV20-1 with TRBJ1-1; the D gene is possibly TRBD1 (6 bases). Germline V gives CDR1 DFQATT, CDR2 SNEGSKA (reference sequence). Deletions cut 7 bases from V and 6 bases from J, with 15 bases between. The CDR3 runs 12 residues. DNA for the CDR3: TGCAGTGTCCCTGAGGGGGACGCTGAAGCTTTCTTT. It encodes CSVPEGDAEAFF.

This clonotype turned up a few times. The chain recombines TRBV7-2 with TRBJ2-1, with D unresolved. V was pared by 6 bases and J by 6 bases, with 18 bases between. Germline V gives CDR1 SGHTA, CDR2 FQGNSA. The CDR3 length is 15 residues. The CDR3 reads CASRQSLASFNEQFF. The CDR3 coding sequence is TGTGCCAGCAGACAGAGTCTGGCCTCGTTCAATGAGCAGTTCTTC.

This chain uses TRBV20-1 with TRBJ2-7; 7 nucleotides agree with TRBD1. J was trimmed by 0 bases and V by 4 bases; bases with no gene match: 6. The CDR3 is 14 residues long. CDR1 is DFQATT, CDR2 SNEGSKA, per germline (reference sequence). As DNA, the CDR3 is TGCAGTGCTATTCCGGGACAGAACTCCTACGAGCAGTACTTC. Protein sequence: CSAIPGQNSYEQYF.

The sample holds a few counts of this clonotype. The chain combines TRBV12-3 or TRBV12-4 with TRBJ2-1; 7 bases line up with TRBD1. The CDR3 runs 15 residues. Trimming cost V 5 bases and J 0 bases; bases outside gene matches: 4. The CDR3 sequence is CASSPGQSSYNEQFF. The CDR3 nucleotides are TGTGCCAGCAGTCCGGGACAGAGCTCCTACAATGAGCAGTTCTTC.